The following is a T cell receptor beta chain sequence with its context. Its antigen is undetermined. This record belongs to a study of shared clonotypes between healthy human individuals. Assay used: immunoSEQ multiplex PCR; TCRdb lists only in-frame clones, some missing. The repertoire includes 630,000 or so clones, 98% of them detected once, and approximately 0.33% sits in the top ten. Study-level results: Between four donors, naive CD4 clonotypes were shared at a level of about 5%.

Cells designated naive CD8 were CD45RO-negative and were positively selected for CCR7, with terminally differentiated effector memory CD45RA+ cells excluded. The CDR3 contains 14 residues. The germline V and J ends were trimmed by 1 base and 0 bases, with 4 bases remaining between them. Germline CDR1 SGHVS, CDR2 FNYEAQ. The rearrangement joins TRBV7-6 to TRBJ2-1, with D hard to call. This TCR came from a man under 40 in good health. The source material was naive CD8+ T cells sorted from blood. The CDR3: CASSLGSSYNEQFF. The CDR3 region has the DNA TGTGCCAGCAGCTTAGGGAGCTCCTACAATGAGCAGTTCTTC.